Following are 15 T cell receptor beta chains from one sample sequenced in a study of human T cells and chemical hapten exposure. TCRdb re-called the RACE reads through MiXCR, storing one row per CDR3 protein. The sample comprises under 200,000 distinct CDR3 sequences, more than 12% of which are singletons, and about 1.7% rests with the top ten. Time point given: patch test 1, 2 weeks after DPC sensitization. Treatment meaning: therapeutic diphenylcyclopropenone sensitization with weekly scalp DPC. The source material was whole blood, sampled in connection with sensitization to the hapten diphenylcyclopropenone (DPC). These receptors originate from a woman in her 30s with alopecia areata. Some clones in this sample may be carry-over from other donors' samples.

This clonotype turned up a few times. The V gene is TRBV6-6, the J gene TRBJ2-1; 8 bases match TRBD2. The CDR3 covers 16 residues. Trimming at V came to 6 bases and at J to 3 bases, leaving 10 bases not matched to a gene. CDR1 and CDR2 from the germline V gene are MNHNY and SVGAGI (reference sequence). CDR3 sequence: CASSLTLAGFYNEQFF. The DNA for the CDR3 is TGTGCCAGCAGCCTGACCCTAGCGGGCTTCTACAATGAGCAGTTCTTC.

This clonotype was picked up a small number of times. The chain joins TRBV7-3 to TRBJ2-5, with D unresolved. CDR1 SGHTA and CDR2 FQGTGA come from the germline V gene. The CDR3 spans 13 residues. V lost 5 bases, J lost 5 bases, and 12 bases lay in between. The CDR3, as DNA: TGTGCCAGCAGCCGACGGTACGGGGAGACCCAGTACTTC. Translating it yields CASSRRYGETQYF.

This clonotype was observed a handful of times. CDR3 nucleotides: TGTGCCAGCTCACCCAGGCAGATGAACACTGAAGCTTTCTTT. Translated: CASSPRQMNTEAFF. The chain links TRBV7-9 to TRBJ1-1; D gene unclear. V lost 8 bases, J lost 0 bases, and 13 bases lay in between. The length of the CDR3 is 14 residues. Germline V lookup: CDR1 SEHNR, CDR2 FQNEAQ (reference sequence).

This chain joins TRBV11-3 and TRBJ2-3, with TRBD1 identical over 12 bases. The CDR3 is made up of 17 amino acids. Germline loops: CDR1 SGHNT, CDR2 YENEEA. Losses at the gene ends were 2 bases for V and 1 base for J; bases not matched to a gene: 4. The CDR3: CASSLSGTGGGTDTQYF. DNA for the CDR3: TGTGCCAGCAGCTTATCCGGGACAGGGGGCGGCACAGATACGCAGTATTTT.

This clonotype was found many times. The rearrangement links TRBV28 to TRBJ1-2, with a possible D match to TRBD1 (6 bases). CDR3 size: 14 residues. V lost 6 bases and J lost 4, with 15 bases in between. Germline CDR1 is MDHEN and CDR2 is SYDVKM. The CDR3 nucleotides are TGTGCCAGCAGGAGACAGGTATCAGGCTATGGCTACACCTTC. Translated: CASRRQVSGYGYTF.

The sample holds many counts of this clonotype. J is TRBJ1-1 and V is TRBV18; D unclear. This CDR3 contains 13 residues. With 4 bases removed from V and 1 base from J, the gap between germline ends came to 7 bases. Germline CDR1 and CDR2: KGHSH and LQKENI. CDR3 sequence reads: CASSLQRNTEAFF. CDR3 bases: TGTGCCAGCTCACTGCAGAGGAACACTGAAGCTTTCTTT.

This clonotype was observed a few times. V usage is TRBV11-3 and J usage is TRBJ2-1; TRBD2 matches 8 bases. Trimming removed 5 bases from V and 0 bases from J; junction bases left unmatched: 3. Germline V gene data show CDR1 as SGHNT and CDR2 as YENEEA. This CDR3 has 15 amino acids. In DNA form, the CDR3 reads TGTGCCAGCAGCACCACTAGCGGCTCCTACAATGAGCAGTTCTTC. This translates into CASSTTSGSYNEQFF.

This clonotype was counted only a few times. This chain's CDR3 is CASSQKGNTEAFF. CDR3 in DNA: TGTGCCAGCAGCCAAAAGGGGAACACTGAAGCTTTCTTT. The chain joins TRBV3-1 to TRBJ1-1; D not certain. Germline V gene data show CDR1 as LGHDT and CDR2 as YNNKEL (reference sequence). V was shortened by 2 bases and J by 1 base, with 5 bases between the two germline ends. The CDR3 has 13 amino acids.

This chain links TRBV28 with TRBJ2-4; D gene unclear. Germline V CDR1 and CDR2: MDHEN, SYDVKM. V lost 2 bases and J 0 bases, leaving 14 bases between the germline ends. The CDR3 has 17 residues. The CDR3 here is CASSLGFPILAKNIQYF. As DNA, the CDR3 is TGTGCCAGCAGTTTAGGTTTCCCCATCCTAGCCAAAAACATTCAGTACTTC.

This clonotype showed up just a few times. CDR3 protein: CASSSGGNRQPQHF. In DNA form, the CDR3 reads TGTGCCAGCAGTTCCGGGGGGAATCGCCAGCCCCAGCATTTT. The chain has TRBV28 and TRBJ1-5, with D perhaps TRBD1 (5 bases). There are 14 residues in the CDR3. Germline loops: CDR1 MDHEN, CDR2 SYDVKM. V shed 4 bases and J shed 7 bases, with 14 bases lying between them. Complete variable domain (other parts from reference TRBV28 and TRBJ1-5): DVKVTQSSRYLVKRTGEKVFLECVQDMDHENMFWYRQDPGLGLRLIYFSYDVKMKEKGDIPEGYSVSREKKERFSLILESASTNQTSMYLCASSSGGNRQPQHFGDGTRLSIL.

This clonotype was counted once. This chain joins TRBV12-3 or TRBV12-4 and TRBJ1-2; perhaps TRBD1 as D (6 bases). The CDR3 is 12 residues long. Trimming shortened V by 5 bases and J by 8 bases, and 12 bases separated the two germline ends. CDR3 bases: TGTGCCAGCAGTCCAGGGGATCGAGGCTACACCTTC. This sequence encodes CASSPGDRGYTF.

This clonotype was observed a few times. This sequence joins TRBV12-3 or TRBV12-4 and TRBJ2-1; the D is unclear. This CDR3 has 18 amino acids. V was cut by 6 bases and J by 9 bases, with 30 bases left in between. The DNA of the CDR3 is TGTGCCAGCAGCCCCCCCCAGGTGTGGCAGAAGGAGTTTGGTGAGCAGTTCTTC. This sequence encodes CASSPPQVWQKEFGEQFF.

The chain employs TRBV10-3 and TRBJ2-7; TRBD2 matches at 10 bases. The CDR3 covers 12 residues. The germline gives CDR1 ENHRY, CDR2 SYGVKD. The trim removed 8 bases at V and 4 bases at J, leaving 2 bases unmatched. The CDR3 bases are TGTGCCATCCAGCGGGAGGGGTACGAGCAGTACTTC. The encoded protein is CAIQREGYEQYF.

This rearrangement joins TRBV7-8 to TRBJ1-1, with unresolved D. This CDR3 has 13 residues. V gave up 4 bases and J gave up 0 bases, with 6 bases separating them. Germline CDR1 SGHVS, CDR2 FQNEAQ. CDR3: CASSSQMNTEAFF. Written as DNA, the CDR3 is TGTGCCAGCAGCTCCCAAATGAACACTGAAGCTTTCTTT.

The rearrangement links TRBV5-6 to TRBJ2-4; TRBD2 matches at 10 bases. V lost 0 bases to trimming and J lost 3 bases; unmatched junction nucleotides: 9. Germline V CDR1 and CDR2: SGHDT, YYEEEE. The CDR3 is 18 residues long. The CDR3 sequence: CASSLVSSGGRGKNIQYF. Here the CDR3 DNA reads TGTGCCAGCAGCTTGGTATCTAGCGGGGGCCGGGGCAAAAACATTCAGTACTTC.